The rows below give T cell receptor beta chains drawn from one sample of a study of regulatory T cells in long-lasting Graves disease. TCRdb reprocessed the multiplex PCR reads via MiXCR and lists one record per CDR3 protein. This table holds more than 350,000 distinct CDR3 sequences, 15% found once. These same records also appear under a second study, on T cells in Graves' hyperthyroidism and ophthalmopathy.

The specimen was peripheral blood mononuclear cells (PBMCs), collected at new diagnosis, from a patient treated with antithyroid drugs. Receptors were obtained from a woman aged 25 to 39 with Graves disease. The CDR3 runs from the conserved cysteine through the conserved F or W. The D gene is left open where the match is weak.

v_call d_call cdr3_aa
TRBV20-1 . CSAREIRGSGSPLHF
TRBV9 . CASSADEYDGELFF
TRBV28 . CASSPGPEKLFF
TRBV6-7 TRBD2 CASSYSWTSGKTSTDTQYF
TRBV7-9 . CASSLGTSLTDTQYF
TRBV24-1 . CATSTGSSYNEQFF
TRBV27 . CASSWAGIAQETQYF
TRBV12-3/TRBV12-4 TRBD1 CASPGQGAGGYTF
TRBV5-1 TRBD1 CASSAGQGIGEAFF
TRBV6-2/TRBV6-3 . CASSEAAVRSNSPLHF
TRBV29-1 TRBD2 CSTRGRPPLTDTQYF
TRBV20-1 . CSARDHTDMNTEAFF
TRBV24-1 . CATSDGRNQPQHF
TRBV6-1 . CASSPGPGTSGEETQYF
TRBV7-9 . CASSTPLGETDTQYF
TRBV24-1 . CATSGARGAKNIQYF
TRBV10-3 . CAISDVRTSNTEAFF
TRBV12-3/TRBV12-4 TRBD2 CASSPRTSSNEQYF
TRBV12-3/TRBV12-4 . CASSLEAEGKPQHF
TRBV19 TRBD2 CASSSPKAGAYEQYF
TRBV6-2/TRBV6-3 . CASSYGSGGTKNTGELFF
TRBV7-9 TRBD1 CASSQPGGRGPQETQYF
TRBV14 . CASNPLWSDEQFF
TRBV12-3/TRBV12-4 . CASSLGVGGGGNTIYF
TRBV7-9 . CASSLLPGGTNEQFF
TRBV14 TRBD2 CASSHRTSGLPYEQYF
TRBV27 TRBD2 CASSLDKWTSGSSEQYF
TRBV6-2/TRBV6-3 TRBD2 CASSYGASGSNNEQFF
TRBV20-1 . CSARDRRRGYEQYF
TRBV6-5 TRBD1 CASSYATGGWDTGELFF
TRBV12-3/TRBV12-4 . CASNYLANGELFF
TRBV12-3/TRBV12-4 TRBD2 CASSPRGLAGGSDTQYF
TRBV2 . CASSDSRGNTEAFF
TRBV27 TRBD2 CASRWRGTGGRYNEQFF
TRBV28 TRBD1 CASSSQGQGGGGHEQYF
TRBV18 TRBD1 CASSRQGSDTEAFF
TRBV29-1 TRBD2 CSVRSGLAGGEQYF
TRBV7-2 . CASSLGSDGSYEQYF
TRBV27 . CASSFFAVEDTQYF